Sequencing of this T cell receptor (beta chain) was carried out in a study of cytomegalovirus exposure and HLA in healthy donors. Background on the study: A prior analysis found roughly 110 million unique TCR beta sequences from approximately 200 million T cells. Study-level findings and limits: Common viral pathogens seemed to be connected with several of the most significant clusters, according to a later analysis.

The CDR3 runs 16 residues. Vbeta (60) and Jbeta (13) primers were used in the PCR. Sequencing was performed with immunoSEQ multiplex PCR; in TCRdb, only in-frame clones are kept and a portion is missing. Of over 35,000 clones listed, 50% to 75% are singletons. This clone was detected only once. The antigen is unknown. The sample consisted of PBMCs. This receptor was identified in a human donor in good health. The chain links TRBV21-1 to TRBJ1-2; TRBD1 is taken as the D call from the table, unchecked against the DNA. TRBV21-1 is recorded as a pseudogene. The DNA of the CDR3 is TGTGCCAGCAGCCCGGGAATGACAGGTCCGAACTATGGCTACACCTTC. Its protein product is CASSPGMTGPNYGYTF.